Following are 32 T cell receptor beta chains from one sample sequenced in a study of CD8+ T cells in alopecia areata. As to treatment: oral pan-JAK inhibitor, 5-10 mg twice daily. RNA, once extracted, was reverse transcribed into cDNA for use as the sequencing template. The method was immunoSEQ multiplex PCR; TCRdb's version includes in-frame clones alone and lacks a portion of them. The table lists 150,000 to 200,000 clones, roughly 60% of them singletons. This sample comprised CD4+ T cells sorted from blood, obtained around week 50, from a patient treated with tofacitinib. These TCRs come from a human donor with alopecia areata.

The chain has TRBV29-1 and TRBJ2-1, with 9 bases that match TRBD1. The germline V gene encodes CDR1 SQVTM and CDR2 ANQGSEA. V shed 3 bases and J 15 bases; nucleotides not matched to a gene: 12. The CDR3 extends over 13 amino acids. The CDR3 DNA is TGCAGCGTTGAGGAAGGACAGGGGAAATATCCGTTCTTC. This encodes CSVEEGQGKYPFF.

This sequence joins TRBV15 and TRBJ2-1; 7 positions match TRBD2. Germline V gene data show CDR1 as LNHNV and CDR2 as YYDKDF (reference sequence). This CDR3 spans 16 amino acids. The ends lost 1 base at V and 7 bases at J; junction bases unmatched: 10. CDR3 loop: CATSRVRTRAANEQFF. The CDR3 DNA follows: TGTGCCACCAGCAGAGTTCGGACTAGAGCTGCAAATGAGCAGTTCTTC.

This clone was counted only a few times. The rearrangement joins TRBV7-2 to TRBJ2-3; unclear D gene. V shed 5 bases and J shed 2 bases, with 14 bases lying between them. Germline CDR1 reads SGHTA; CDR2 reads FQGNSA. The CDR3 is made up of 15 amino acids. The DNA of the CDR3 is TGTGCCAGCAGCCCTCGCCTCGCGAACACAGATACGCAGTATTTT. This gives the protein CASSPRLANTDTQYF.

The chain employs TRBV5-6 and TRBJ1-1; D is uncertain. The V end lost 3 bases, the J end lost 0 bases, and 9 bases lay between the germline ends. The germline V gene encodes CDR1 SGHDT and CDR2 YYEEEE. The CDR3 is 14 amino acids. CDR3 loop: CASSSVGLNTEAFF. In nucleotides, the CDR3 is TGTGCCAGCAGCTCGGTGGGATTGAACACTGAAGCTTTCTTT.

This clone was recorded once. This chain's CDR3 is CASSSYTDTQYF. CDR3 sequence (DNA): TGTGCCAGCAGCTCGTACACAGATACGCAGTATTTT. This sequence joins TRBV7-9 and TRBJ2-3; D remains unclear. From germline, CDR1 is SEHNR and CDR2 FQNEAQ (reference sequence). V shed 4 bases and J shed 2 bases, with 4 bases lying between them. CDR3 length equals 12 residues.

This rearrangement joins TRBV7-2 to TRBJ1-1; no firm D call. The CDR3 has 14 residues. CDR1 and CDR2 (germline): SGHTA, FQGNSA. V was trimmed by 4 bases and J by 2 bases, leaving 11 bases between them. CDR3 in DNA: TGTGCCAGCAGCTGGGCACAGATTAACACTGAAGCTTTCTTT. It specifies CASSWAQINTEAFF.

V usage is TRBV9 and J usage is TRBJ2-1, with D hard to call. V dropped 4 bases and J dropped 5 bases, with 10 bases sitting between them. The CDR3 is 13 amino acids. Germline CDR1 is SGDLS and CDR2 is YYNGEE. CDR3 in DNA: TGTGCCAGCAGCTTAGGGTCGAACAATGAGCAGTTCTTC. This codes for CASSLGSNNEQFF.

The chain combines TRBV6-6 with TRBJ1-5; D not certain. This CDR3 is 13 amino acids long. Germline V gives CDR1 MNHNY, CDR2 SVGAGI (reference sequence). The ends were cut back, 8 bases at V and 2 bases at J, with 10 bases in the middle. The CDR3 sequence is CASERQGNQPQHF. CDR3 nucleotide sequence: TGTGCCAGCGAGAGGCAGGGCAATCAGCCCCAGCATTTT.

The gene calls are TRBV29-1 and TRBJ1-1, with D possibly TRBD1 on 5 matching bases. The CDR3 length is 13 residues. The germline V gene has CDR1 SQVTM and CDR2 ANQGSEA. Trimming took 7 bases from V and 0 from J, leaving 12 bases between them. CDR3 protein: CSAQVPMNTEAFF. CDR3 bases: TGCAGCGCACAGGTTCCCATGAACACTGAAGCTTTCTTT.

Only one count was recorded for this clone. This chain links TRBV7-2 with TRBJ1-6; D gene unclear. V was pared by 5 bases and J by 10 bases, with 9 bases between. There are 12 residues in the CDR3. CDR1 is SGHTA, CDR2 FQGNSA, per germline. In DNA, the CDR3 is TGTGCCAGCAGCCGATTTGGGTCACCCCTCCACTTT. Translating it yields CASSRFGSPLHF.

The chain links TRBV2 to TRBJ1-2; TRBD1 matches at 10 bases. Germline V gene sequence: CDR1 SNHLY, CDR2 FYNNEI. Unmatched junction bases numbered 12, after V lost 5 bases and J lost 6 bases. The CDR3 consists of 16 residues. The CDR3 reads CASSPSSTGTGDGYTF. For the CDR3, the DNA is TGTGCCAGCAGTCCCTCTTCTACCGGGACAGGGGATGGCTACACCTTC.

V is TRBV30 and J is TRBJ2-1, with 7 positions matching TRBD2. CDR1 and CDR2 (germline): GTSNPN, SVGIG (reference sequence). The CDR3 spans 14 residues. V dropped 4 bases and J dropped 0; count of bases not matched to a gene: 3. This CDR3 reads CAWIGGSSYNEQFF. CDR3 DNA sequence: TGTGCCTGGATCGGGGGGAGCTCCTACAATGAGCAGTTCTTC.

This CDR3 is CASSLSSYEQYF. The CDR3 DNA reads as TGTGCCAGCAGCTTGAGCTCGTATGAGCAGTACTTC. The chain employs TRBV5-6 and TRBJ2-7; D gene unclear. The CDR3 sequence is 12 residues long. Germline-derived CDR1 and CDR2 are SGHDT and YYEEEE. Trimming cost V 1 base and J 7 bases, with 9 bases left between them.

This chain uses TRBV6-1 with TRBJ2-2; no definite D call. V lost 3 bases and J lost 1, with 6 bases in between. The CDR3 has 14 amino acids. The germline gives CDR1 MNHNS, CDR2 SASEGT. The CDR3 loop is CASSEPGNTGELFF. CDR3 nucleotide sequence: TGTGCCAGCAGTGAGCCAGGGAACACCGGGGAGCTGTTTTTT.

The sample holds a few counts of this clone. CDR3 sequence (DNA): TGCAGCATCGGACAGGGAGGCTACACCTTC. Translated: CSIGQGGYTF. The J gene is TRBJ1-2, the V gene TRBV29-1; the match to TRBD1 covers 8 bases. Germline V gene data show CDR1 as SQVTM and CDR2 as ANQGSEA. The CDR3 totals 10 residues. After removal of 8 bases from V and 8 bases from J, the junction contained 4 bases not matched to a gene.

The V gene is TRBV30, the J gene TRBJ1-5; D ambiguous. V was pared by 1 base and J by 4 bases, with 8 bases between. CDR3 size: 13 residues. The germline V gene encodes CDR1 GTSNPN and CDR2 SVGIG (reference sequence). This chain's CDR3 is CAWSGSHNQPQHF. CDR3 DNA sequence: TGTGCCTGGAGTGGATCGCATAATCAGCCCCAGCATTTT.

This rearrangement joins TRBV5-1 to TRBJ1-1; D remains ambiguous. The germline gives CDR1 SGHRS, CDR2 YFSETQ. Trimming took 2 bases from V and 5 from J, leaving 10 bases between them. The CDR3 sequence is 13 residues long. The chain's CDR3 is CASSFSMGTEAFF. For the CDR3, the DNA is TGCGCCAGCAGCTTTAGTATGGGAACTGAAGCTTTCTTT. Supplemented by reference TRBV5-1 and TRBJ1-1, the full variable domain reads KAGVTQTPRYLIKTRGQQVTLSCSPISGHRSVSWYQQTPGQGLQFLFEYFSETQRNKGNFPGRFSGRQFSNSRSEMNVSTLELGDSALYLCASSFSMGTEAFFGQGTRLTVV.

This chain connects TRBV15 to TRBJ1-4, with no clear D. Germline V gene lookup returns CDR1 LNHNV and CDR2 YYDKDF (reference sequence). The CDR3 contains 15 residues. Between the trimmed V and J ends, which lost 1 base and 16 bases, there was a span of 22 bases. CDR3 in amino acids: CATSRGRTENPLWFF. CDR3 nucleotide sequence: TGTGCCACCAGCAGAGGTCGGACGGAGAACCCACTGTGGTTTTTT. Together with reference TRBV15 and TRBJ1-4, the CDR3 gives the full variable domain: DAMVIQNPRYQVTQFGKPVTLSCSQTLNHNVMYWYQQKSSQAPKLLFHYYDKDFNNEADTPDNFQSRRPNTSFCFLDIRSPGLGDTAMYLCATSRGRTENPLWFFGSGTQLSVL.

CDR3: CASSQASAVGTDTQYF. In DNA, the CDR3 is TGCGCCAGCAGCCAAGCTTCCGCAGTTGGCACAGATACGCAGTATTTT. V and J are TRBV4-3 and TRBJ2-3; D unresolved. CDR1 is LGHNA, CDR2 YSLEER, per germline. CDR3 size: 16 residues. Trimming took 1 base from V and 1 from J, leaving 12 bases between them.

J is TRBJ2-6 and V is TRBV5-1, with D tentatively TRBD1 or TRBD2 (5 bases each). CDR3 length: 17 amino acids. The germline V gene encodes CDR1 SGHRS and CDR2 YFSETQ. Trimming cost V 1 base and J 0 bases, with 11 bases left between them. In nucleotides, the CDR3 is TGCGCCAGCAGCTTGCCGGGACCAAGCTCTGGGGCCAACGTCCTGACTTTC. Translated, it gives CASSLPGPSSGANVLTF.

This clone ranks as medium-sized (0.01 to 0.1%). The rearrangement joins TRBV19 to TRBJ1-1, with D possibly being TRBD1 (5 bases). V lost 3 bases and J lost 3, with 8 bases in between. The germline CDR1 and CDR2 sequences are LNHDA and SQIVND (reference sequence). This CDR3 is built from 13 residues. For the CDR3, the DNA is TGTGCCAGTAGTATGTGGGGGTACACTGAAGCTTTCTTT. Encoded protein: CASSMWGYTEAFF.

Here the CDR3 reads CAISDGENSPLHF. The CDR3 DNA follows: TGTGCCATCAGTGACGGGGAGAATTCACCCCTCCACTTT. This chain uses TRBV10-3 with TRBJ1-6; D call uncertain. Trimming pared 3 bases from V and 7 bases from J, leaving 7 bases between. Germline values: CDR1 ENHRY, CDR2 SYGVKD. CDR3 length: 13 amino acids.

The V and J genes are TRBV27 and TRBJ2-5, with 9 bases that match TRBD2. With V trimmed by 5 bases and J by 4 bases, 8 bases remained unmatched. The CDR3 loop spans 15 amino acids. Germline CDR1 reads MNHEY; CDR2 reads SMNVEV (reference sequence). DNA of the CDR3: TGTGCCAGCAGTCCCGGGGTAGCGGGGGCAGAGACCCAGTACTTC. Residues: CASSPGVAGAETQYF.

V gene TRBV9 combines with J gene TRBJ2-6, with 8 bases that match TRBD1. Germline CDR1 is SGDLS and CDR2 is YYNGEE. V was pared by 3 bases and J by 1 base, with 9 bases of the junction left unmatched. CDR3 length: 18 residues. CDR3 in amino acids: CASSGRQGPLSGANVLTF. The CDR3 DNA reads TGTGCCAGCAGCGGAAGACAGGGGCCGTTATCTGGGGCCAACGTCCTGACTTTC.

Here the CDR3 DNA reads TGCGCCAGCAGCTTGGACGGGGCAGGAGGGTTCAATGAGCAGTTCTTC. Translating it yields CASSLDGAGGFNEQFF. The chain combines TRBV5-1 with TRBJ2-1; tentative D call: TRBD2 (6 bases). In germline, CDR1 is SGHRS, CDR2 YFSETQ. The CDR3 loop spans 16 amino acids. Trimming took off 0 bases at V and 6 bases at J, with 16 bases between the two ends.

This clone was seen once. V and J are TRBV14 and TRBJ1-6, with TRBD1 matching over 7 bases. The length of the CDR3 is 14 residues. V lost 1 base and J lost 9; bases outside the gene matches: 3. Per germline, CDR1 SGHDN and CDR2 FVKESK. The CDR3 region has the DNA TGTGCCAGCAGCCAAGTGACAGGGAGTTCACCCCTCCACTTT. This codes for CASSQVTGSSPLHF.

This chain joins TRBV9 and TRBJ2-2, with 9 bases identical to TRBD2. Looked up from germline, CDR1 is SGDLS and CDR2 is YYNGEE. The CDR3 totals 15 residues. V shed 3 bases and J 2 bases; nucleotides not matched to a gene: 2. In DNA form, the CDR3 reads TGTGCCAGCAGCGCTAGCGGGGTTAACACCGGGGAGCTGTTTTTT. Protein: CASSASGVNTGELFF.

This clone occurred once. The rearrangement uses TRBV10-2 and TRBJ1-1, with D maybe TRBD1 (5 bases). Germline CDR1 reads WSHSY; CDR2 reads SAAADI. The CDR3 extends over 15 amino acids. Between the trimmed V and J ends, which lost 2 bases and 6 bases, there was a span of 16 bases. The CDR3: CASSETGPLGAEAFF. CDR3 DNA sequence: TGCGCCAGCAGTGAGACGGGACCCTTGGGCGCTGAAGCTTTCTTT.

The chain couples TRBV29-1 to TRBJ1-2; D might be TRBD1 (6 bases). The CDR3 runs 13 residues. The V end lost 8 bases, the J end lost 4 bases, and 17 bases lay between the germline ends. From germline, CDR1 is SQVTM and CDR2 ANQGSEA. The CDR3, as DNA: TGCAGCTTCAGGGGAAGGGACCTCTATGGCTACACCTTC. It yields the protein CSFRGRDLYGYTF.

CDR3 bases: TGCAGCGTTACGGACGTAAATGAAAAACTGTTTTTT. It specifies CSVTDVNEKLFF. The chain recombines TRBV29-1 with TRBJ1-4; D gene uncertain. Germline values: CDR1 SQVTM, CDR2 ANQGSEA. CDR3 length: 12 amino acids. V was trimmed by 5 bases and J by 5 bases, leaving 9 bases between them. The full variable domain, in which reference TRBV29-1 and TRBJ1-4 provide the parts outside the CDR3, is SAVISQKPSRDICQRGTSLTIQCQVDSQVTMMFWYRQQPGQSLTLIATANQGSEATYESGFVIDKFPISRPNLTFSTLTVSNMSPEDSSIYLCSVTDVNEKLFFGSGTQLSVL.

This sequence joins TRBV29-1 and TRBJ2-7; TRBD1 might be the D (5 bases). Between the trimmed V and J ends, which lost 4 bases and 5 bases, there was a span of 9 bases. In germline, CDR1 is SQVTM, CDR2 ANQGSEA. The CDR3 is 11 residues long. CDR3 loop: CSVASRDEQYF. In DNA form, the CDR3 reads TGCAGCGTTGCCAGCAGGGACGAGCAGTACTTC.

This rearrangement joins TRBV30 to TRBJ1-5; D ambiguous. The germline V gene has CDR1 GTSNPN and CDR2 SVGIG (reference sequence). Trimming took 0 bases from V and 4 from J, leaving 10 bases between them. This CDR3 is 14 amino acids long. The CDR3 reads CAWSVGTDNQPQHF. CDR3 coding DNA: TGTGCCTGGAGTGTAGGTACAGATAATCAGCCCCAGCATTTT.